A single sample is the source of the 13 T cell receptor beta chains below, sequenced in a study of monozygotic twins with inflammatory bowel disease. From the 5' RACE reads, TCRdb lists one entry per CDR3 protein and no DNA. In all, the sample yields around 220,000 distinct CDR3 sequences. Specimen: blood. The receptors derive from a human donor with ulcerative colitis or Crohn's disease, or a healthy co-twin of an affected twin (not recorded which).

V is TRBV5-5 and J is TRBJ2-2. The CDR3 has 15 amino acids. CDR1 and CDR2 from the germline V gene are SGHKS and YYEKEE (reference sequence). This CDR3 is CASSSSGLYTGELFF.

The V gene is TRBV20-1, the J gene TRBJ1-2; as DNA is missing, the TRBD1 call by TCRdb cannot be tested. The CDR3 length is 12 residues. Germline CDR1 and CDR2: DFQATT and SNEGSKA (reference sequence). CDR3 loop: CSAYRGDYGYTF.

The chain is built from TRBV5-6 and TRBJ1-2; TCRdb indicates TRBD1, and absent DNA this call remains unverified. The CDR3 extends over 15 amino acids. CDR1 is SGHDT, CDR2 YYEEEE, per germline. CDR3 loop: CASSLSPGDNYGYTF.

This chain uses TRBV12-5 with TRBJ2-3; the TRBD2 assignment by TCRdb is unverifiable without DNA. Germline loops: CDR1 LGHNT, CDR2 FRNRAP. The length of the CDR3 is 15 residues. CDR3 protein: CASGLVAGSTDTQYF.

CDR3 loop: CASSSGLGWGYNEQFF. The J gene is TRBJ2-1, the V gene TRBV7-3; TCRdb's D call of TRBD1 is untestable without DNA. CDR1 is SGHTA, CDR2 FQGTGA, per germline. CDR3 length equals 16 residues. The whole variable domain, filled in from reference TRBV7-3 and TRBJ2-1, reads GAGVSQTPSNKVTEKGKYVELRCDPISGHTALYWYRQSLGQGPEFLIYFQGTGAADDSGLPNDRFFAVRPEGSVSTLKIQRTERGDSAVYLCASSSGLGWGYNEQFFGPGTRLTVL.

CDR3 protein: CASSHGVRGNSGELFF. The rearrangement uses TRBV12-3 or TRBV12-4 and TRBJ2-2; TCRdb's D call, TRBD1, is unchecked because there is no DNA. This CDR3 has 16 residues.

The chain couples TRBV5-8 to TRBJ1-1; the D call from TCRdb, TRBD1, cannot be confirmed without DNA. Per germline, CDR1 SGHTS and CDR2 YDEGEE. The length of the CDR3 is 16 residues. CDR3 region: CASSPWLGQGNTEAFF.

The genes are TRBV18 and TRBJ1-6; TCRdb indicates TRBD1, and absent DNA this call remains unverified. The V gene's germline CDR1 is KGHSH and CDR2 LQKENI. The CDR3 spans 17 residues. The CDR3 region is CASSPRAAGGEGSPLHF.

The genes are TRBV6-5 and TRBJ1-2; TCRdb gives TRBD1 as the D gene, but with no DNA this cannot be confirmed. In germline, CDR1 is MNHEY, CDR2 SVGAGI. The CDR3 loop spans 17 amino acids. The CDR3 sequence is CASSYRQGNPNNYGYTF.

The chain has TRBV7-2 and TRBJ2-2; TCRdb proposes TRBD1, but this gene call is untestable without DNA. Germline CDR1 SGHTA, CDR2 FQGNSA. This CDR3 contains 15 residues. The chain's CDR3 is CASGTGSPNTGELFF. The variable domain in full, completed from reference TRBV7-2 and TRBJ2-2, reads GAGVSQSPSNKVTEKGKDVELRCDPISGHTALYWYRQSLGQGLEFLIYFQGNSAPDKSGLPSDRFSAERTGGSVSTLTIQRTQQEDSAVYLCASGTGSPNTGELFFGEGSRLTVL.

CDR3 sequence: CASSRSSGGYEQYF. The chain couples TRBV6-2 or TRBV6-3 to TRBJ2-7; as DNA is missing, the TRBD2 call by TCRdb cannot be tested. Germline V gives CDR1 MNHEY, CDR2 SVGEGT. The CDR3 is made up of 14 amino acids.

The rearrangement uses TRBV25-1 and TRBJ2-3; as DNA is missing, the TRBD2 call by TCRdb cannot be tested. This CDR3 spans 17 amino acids. The germline gives CDR1 MGHDK, CDR2 SYGVNS. CDR3 residues: CASSKGTSGGVGDTQYF. The full variable domain, in which reference TRBV25-1 and TRBJ2-3 provide the parts outside the CDR3, is EADIYQTPRYLVIGTGKKITLECSQTMGHDKMYWYQQDPGMELHLIHYSYGVNSTEKGDLSSESTVSRIRTEHFPLTLESARPSHTSQYLCASSKGTSGGVGDTQYFGPGTRLTVL.

The chain is built from TRBV5-1 and TRBJ1-1; TCRdb's D gene call, TRBD1, goes unchecked for lack of DNA. Per germline, CDR1 SGHRS and CDR2 YFSETQ. The CDR3 runs to 17 residues. Here the CDR3 reads CASSPNPAGQLNTEAFF.